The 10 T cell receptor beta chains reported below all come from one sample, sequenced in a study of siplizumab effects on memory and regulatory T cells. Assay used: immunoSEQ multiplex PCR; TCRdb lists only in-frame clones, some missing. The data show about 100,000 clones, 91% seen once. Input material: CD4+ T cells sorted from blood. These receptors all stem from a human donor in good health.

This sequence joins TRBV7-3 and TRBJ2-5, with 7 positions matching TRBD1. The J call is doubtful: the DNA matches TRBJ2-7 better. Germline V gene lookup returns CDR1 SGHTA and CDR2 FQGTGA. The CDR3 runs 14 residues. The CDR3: CASSPRAGGYEQYF. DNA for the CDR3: TGTGCCAGCAGCCCTCGCGCAGGGGGCTACGAGCAGTACTTC.

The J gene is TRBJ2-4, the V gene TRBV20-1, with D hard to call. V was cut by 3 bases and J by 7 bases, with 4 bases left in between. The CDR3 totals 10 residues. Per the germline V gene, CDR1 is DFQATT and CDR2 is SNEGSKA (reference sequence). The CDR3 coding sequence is TGCAGTGCTAGTGAGAACATTCAGTACTTC. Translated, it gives CSASENIQYF.

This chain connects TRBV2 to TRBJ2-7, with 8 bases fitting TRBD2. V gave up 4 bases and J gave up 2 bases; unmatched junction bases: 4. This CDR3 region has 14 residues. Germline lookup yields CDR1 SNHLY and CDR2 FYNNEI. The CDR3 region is CASSVGGGPYEQYF. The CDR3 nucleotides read TGTGCCAGCAGTGTTGGCGGGGGGCCCTACGAGCAGTACTTC.

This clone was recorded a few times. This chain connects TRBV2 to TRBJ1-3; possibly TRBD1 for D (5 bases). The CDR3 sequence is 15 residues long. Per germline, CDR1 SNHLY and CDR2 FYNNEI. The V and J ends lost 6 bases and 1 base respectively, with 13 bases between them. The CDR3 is CASSPQGLSGNTIYF. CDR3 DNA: TGTGCCAGCAGCCCCCAGGGACTATCTGGAAACACCATATATTTT.

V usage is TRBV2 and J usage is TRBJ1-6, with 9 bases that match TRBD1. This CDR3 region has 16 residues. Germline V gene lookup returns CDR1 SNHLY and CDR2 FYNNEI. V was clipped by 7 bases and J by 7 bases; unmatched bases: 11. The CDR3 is CASTGGTGKNNSPLHF. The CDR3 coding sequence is TGTGCCAGCACGGGGGGGACAGGGAAAAACAATTCACCCCTCCACTTT.

The CDR3 sequence: CASSTPKTEINEKLFF. In DNA, the CDR3 is TGTGCCAGCAGCACACCTAAGACAGAGATAAATGAAAAACTGTTTTTT. The chain couples TRBV2 to TRBJ1-4, with a weak D call TRBD1 (5 bases). Germline V gives CDR1 SNHLY, CDR2 FYNNEI. V was pared by 6 bases and J by 5 bases, with 19 bases between. This CDR3 is built from 16 residues.

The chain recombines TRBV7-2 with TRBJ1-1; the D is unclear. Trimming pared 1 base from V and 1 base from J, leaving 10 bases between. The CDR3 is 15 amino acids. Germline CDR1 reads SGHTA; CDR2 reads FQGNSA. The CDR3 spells CASSLGGFANTEAFF. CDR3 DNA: TGTGCCAGCAGCTTAGGTGGCTTTGCGAACACTGAAGCTTTCTTT. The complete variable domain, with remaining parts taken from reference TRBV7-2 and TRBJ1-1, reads GAGVSQSPSNKVTEKGKDVELRCDPISGHTALYWYRQSLGQGLEFLIYFQGNSAPDKSGLPSDRFSAERTGGSVSTLTIQRTQQEDSAVYLCASSLGGFANTEAFFGQGTRLTVV.

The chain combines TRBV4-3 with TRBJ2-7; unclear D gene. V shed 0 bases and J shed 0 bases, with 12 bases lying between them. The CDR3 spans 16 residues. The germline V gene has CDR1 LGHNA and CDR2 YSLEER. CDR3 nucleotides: TGCGCCAGCAGCCAAGAAATCGGTAAGAGCTCCTACGAGCAGTACTTC. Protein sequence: CASSQEIGKSSYEQYF.

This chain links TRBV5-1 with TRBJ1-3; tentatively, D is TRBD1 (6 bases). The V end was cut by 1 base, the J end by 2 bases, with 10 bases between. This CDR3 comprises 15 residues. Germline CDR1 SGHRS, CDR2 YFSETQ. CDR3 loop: CASSLTGITGNTIYF. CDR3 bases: TGCGCCAGCAGCTTGACAGGGATCACTGGAAACACCATATATTTT. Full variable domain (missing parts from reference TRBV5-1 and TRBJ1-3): KAGVTQTPRYLIKTRGQQVTLSCSPISGHRSVSWYQQTPGQGLQFLFEYFSETQRNKGNFPGRFSGRQFSNSRSEMNVSTLELGDSALYLCASSLTGITGNTIYFGEGSWLTVV.

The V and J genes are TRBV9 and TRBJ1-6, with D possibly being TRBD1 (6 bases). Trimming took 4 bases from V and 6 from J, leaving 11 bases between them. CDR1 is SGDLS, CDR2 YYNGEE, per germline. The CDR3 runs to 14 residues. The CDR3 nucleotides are TGTGCCAGCAGCAAACAGGGAAGTAATTCACCCCTCCACTTT. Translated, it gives CASSKQGSNSPLHF.